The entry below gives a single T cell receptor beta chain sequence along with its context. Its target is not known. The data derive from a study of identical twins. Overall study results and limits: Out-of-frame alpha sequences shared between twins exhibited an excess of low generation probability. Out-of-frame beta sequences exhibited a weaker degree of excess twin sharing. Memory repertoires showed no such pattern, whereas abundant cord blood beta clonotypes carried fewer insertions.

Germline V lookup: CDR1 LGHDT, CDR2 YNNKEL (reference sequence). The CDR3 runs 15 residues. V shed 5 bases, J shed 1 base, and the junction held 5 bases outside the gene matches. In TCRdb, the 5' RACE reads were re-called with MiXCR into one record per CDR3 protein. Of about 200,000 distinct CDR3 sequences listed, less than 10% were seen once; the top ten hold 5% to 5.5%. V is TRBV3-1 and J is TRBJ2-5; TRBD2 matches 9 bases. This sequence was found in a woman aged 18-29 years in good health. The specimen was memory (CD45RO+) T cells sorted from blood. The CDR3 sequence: CASSYSSGTQETQYF. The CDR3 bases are TGTGCCAGCAGCTACTCTAGCGGGACCCAAGAGACCCAGTACTTC.